These 9 T cell receptor beta chains came from one sample sequenced in a study of shared clonotypes between healthy human individuals. Sequenced by immunoSEQ multiplex PCR; TCRdb stores in-frame clones only, minus some. The top ten clones hold about 0.34% of a sample with about 2.4 million clones, roughly 93% of them seen once. Sequenced sample: naive CD4+ T cells from PBMCs. Documented subset: CD45RA+ positively selected. The receptors shown here come from a man younger than 35 in good health. Some clones in this sample may be carry-over from other donors' samples.

This chain joins TRBV11-2 and TRBJ1-5; no clear D gene. CDR1 is SGHAT and CDR2 is FQNNGV in the germline V gene. Trimming shortened V by 5 bases and J by 1 base, and 6 bases separated the two germline ends. This CDR3 is built from 13 residues. The CDR3 DNA is TGTGCCAGCAGCGTCCGAAGCAATCAGCCCCAGCATTTT. It codes for CASSVRSNQPQHF.

This clone was recorded once. This chain links TRBV5-6 with TRBJ1-1; D unresolved. V was shortened by 0 bases and J by 3 bases, with 9 bases between the two germline ends. Germline V gene data show CDR1 as SGHDT and CDR2 as YYEEEE. There are 14 residues in the CDR3. For the CDR3, the DNA is TGTGCCAGCAGCTTGGGGGCCGGGGACACTGAAGCTTTCTTT. This gives the protein CASSLGAGDTEAFF.

The rearrangement links TRBV5-4 to TRBJ2-1, with D perhaps assigned TRBD1 or TRBD2 (5 bases each). The CDR3 contains 15 residues. Germline V lookup: CDR1 SGHNT, CDR2 YYREEE (reference sequence). Trimming cost V 0 bases and J 8 bases, with 15 bases left between them. In DNA form, the CDR3 reads TGTGCCAGCAGCTTGGGAGGGGCAGTTGGCGATGAGCAGTTCTTC. It translates to CASSLGGAVGDEQFF. The complete variable domain, with remaining parts taken from reference TRBV5-4 and TRBJ2-1, reads ETGVTQSPTHLIKTRGQQVTLRCSSQSGHNTVSWYQQALGQGPQFIFQYYREEENGRGNFPPRFSGLQFPNYSSELNVNALELDDSALYLCASSLGGAVGDEQFFGPGTRLTVL.

V is TRBV5-1 and J is TRBJ2-1; 14 nucleotides line up with TRBD2. J gave up 4 bases and V 3 bases, and 12 bases lay outside the gene matches. CDR1 and CDR2 from the germline V gene are SGHRS and YFSETQ. The CDR3 runs 19 residues. In nucleotides, the CDR3 is TGCGCCAGCAGCTCCATCGCCGTGGGACTAGCGGGGGATTACAATGAGCAGTTCTTC. Protein sequence: CASSSIAVGLAGDYNEQFF.

This chain uses TRBV30 with TRBJ2-5; maybe TRBD2 (5 bases). CDR1 and CDR2 (germline): GTSNPN, SVGIG (reference sequence). This CDR3 region has 15 residues. With 0 bases removed from V and 2 bases from J, the gap between germline ends came to 13 bases. The CDR3: CAWSVGLLQQETQYF. In DNA, the CDR3 is TGTGCCTGGAGTGTCGGACTCCTTCAACAAGAGACCCAGTACTTC.

The chain is built from TRBV5-1 and TRBJ2-3; 14 bases map to TRBD2. Unmatched junction bases numbered 9, after V lost 4 bases and J lost 2 bases. Germline-derived CDR1 and CDR2 are SGHRS and YFSETQ. CDR3 length equals 18 residues. The CDR3 region has the DNA TGCGCCAGCAGCCAAAGGACTAGCGGGAGGCCGACCACAGATACGCAGTATTTT. It codes for CASSQRTSGRPTTDTQYF.

The chain links TRBV7-3 to TRBJ2-3; D is ambiguous. Germline CDR1 SGHTA, CDR2 FQGTGA. V was cut by 3 bases and J by 2 bases, with 6 bases left in between. The CDR3 loop spans 13 amino acids. The CDR3 nucleotides read TGTGCCAGCAGCTTTGGCGACACAGATACGCAGTATTTT. Translated, it gives CASSFGDTDTQYF.

J is TRBJ1-4 and V is TRBV18; tentative D call: TRBD1 (5 bases). The CDR3 runs 14 residues. The V gene's germline CDR1 is KGHSH and CDR2 LQKENI. V was clipped by 2 bases and J by 11 bases, with 15 bases between them. DNA of the CDR3: TGTGCCAGCTCACCAGGGACGTCCCTTGGGAAACTGTTTTTT. This translates into CASSPGTSLGKLFF.

Only a few counts were recorded for this clone. The V and J genes are TRBV7-3 and TRBJ2-1, with 10 bases aligning to TRBD2. The CDR3 spans 14 residues. The ends lost 6 bases at V and 6 bases at J; junction bases unmatched: 5. Germline lookup yields CDR1 SGHTA and CDR2 FQGTGA. The CDR3 DNA sequence: TGTGCCAGCAGTCCGACTAGCGGGTTCAATGAGCAGTTCTTC. It encodes CASSPTSGFNEQFF.